The sequence of this TCR beta chain was determined in a study of T-cell memory formation after mild COVID-19. Sample barcodes and UMIs were carried by the TCR alpha and TCR beta cDNA libraries that 5'RACE generated with constant-segment primers. Each CDR3 protein is one row after TCRdb ran MiXCR on the 5' RACE reads. The repertoire holds a few hundred thousand distinct CDR3 sequences, 28% seen once, with roughly 12% in the top ten. Findings of the study overall: Contracting CD4+ clones were located mainly in CM and EM, and CD8+ clones in EMRA. Clones that shrank (day 15 to 85) were balanced CD4/CD8, whereas later expanders leaned CD4+.

V dropped 0 bases and J dropped 1; count of bases not matched to a gene: 2. This CDR3 has 16 amino acids. Germline CDR1 reads SGHTA; CDR2 reads FQGNSA. This clonotype has a handful of counts. Its target is not known. The TCR comes from an adult woman who had mild COVID-19 (a few samples of this study predate the infection). Cell type and time point are not known. The chain carries TRBV7-2 and TRBJ2-2; 7 bases match TRBD2. Sample: PBMCs or a T cell subset sorted from them (not recorded which). The CDR3, as DNA: TGTGCCAGCAGCTTAGCGGGGAGGGTGAACACCGGGGAGCTGTTTTTT. Translated, it gives CASSLAGRVNTGELFF.